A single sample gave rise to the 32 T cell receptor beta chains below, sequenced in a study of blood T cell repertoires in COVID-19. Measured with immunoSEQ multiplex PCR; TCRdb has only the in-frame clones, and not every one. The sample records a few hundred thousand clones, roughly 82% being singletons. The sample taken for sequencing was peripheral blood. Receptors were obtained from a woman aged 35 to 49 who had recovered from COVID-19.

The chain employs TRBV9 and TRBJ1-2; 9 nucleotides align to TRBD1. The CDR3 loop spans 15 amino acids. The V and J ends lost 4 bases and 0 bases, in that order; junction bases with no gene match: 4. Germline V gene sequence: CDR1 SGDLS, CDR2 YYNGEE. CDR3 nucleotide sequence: TGTGCCAGCAGCTGGACAGGGGATGCTAACTATGGCTACACCTTC. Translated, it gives CASSWTGDANYGYTF.

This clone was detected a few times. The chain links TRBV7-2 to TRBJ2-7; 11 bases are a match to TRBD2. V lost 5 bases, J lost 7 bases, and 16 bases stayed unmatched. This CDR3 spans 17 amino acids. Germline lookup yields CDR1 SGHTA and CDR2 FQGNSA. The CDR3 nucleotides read TGTGCCAGCAGCCTAAAGGCGGGGCTAGCGGGGGGTGGAGAGCAGTACTTC. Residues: CASSLKAGLAGGGEQYF.

The CDR3 loop reads CASSKARTRRSSNQPQHF. The CDR3 nucleotides are TGTGCCAGCAGCAAAGCCCGGACCAGGAGGAGTAGCAATCAGCCCCAGCATTTT. This sequence joins TRBV21-1 and TRBJ1-5. TRBV21-1 is annotated as a pseudogene. The CDR3 covers 18 residues.

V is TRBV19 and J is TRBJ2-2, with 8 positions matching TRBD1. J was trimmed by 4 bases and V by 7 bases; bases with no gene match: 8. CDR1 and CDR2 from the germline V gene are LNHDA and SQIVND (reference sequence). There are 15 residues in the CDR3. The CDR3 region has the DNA TGTGCCAGTACAGAGCAGGGGGCTGCCACCGGGGAGCTGTTTTTT. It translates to CASTEQGAATGELFF.

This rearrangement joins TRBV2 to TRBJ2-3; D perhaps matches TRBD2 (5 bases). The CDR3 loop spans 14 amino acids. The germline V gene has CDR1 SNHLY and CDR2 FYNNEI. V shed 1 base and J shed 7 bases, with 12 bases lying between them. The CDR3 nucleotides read TGTGCCAGCAGTGAAGTTGCTAGCAGCCATACGCAGTATTTT. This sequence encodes CASSEVASSHTQYF.

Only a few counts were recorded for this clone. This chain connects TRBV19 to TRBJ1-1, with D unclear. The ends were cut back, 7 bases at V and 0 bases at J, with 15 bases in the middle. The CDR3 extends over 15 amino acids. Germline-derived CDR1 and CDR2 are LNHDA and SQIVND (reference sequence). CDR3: CASTSYAVMNTEAFF. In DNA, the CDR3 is TGTGCCAGTACCAGCTATGCGGTTATGAACACTGAAGCTTTCTTT.

CDR3 DNA sequence: TGTGCCATCAGTGAGCAAGCGGGGGAAAAAGAGACCCAGTACTTC. Its translation is CAISEQAGEKETQYF. V and J are TRBV10-3 and TRBJ2-5, with 8 bases matching TRBD2. Trimming took 2 bases from V and 3 from J; bases not matched to a gene: 5. The CDR3 spans 15 residues. From germline, CDR1 is ENHRY and CDR2 SYGVKD.

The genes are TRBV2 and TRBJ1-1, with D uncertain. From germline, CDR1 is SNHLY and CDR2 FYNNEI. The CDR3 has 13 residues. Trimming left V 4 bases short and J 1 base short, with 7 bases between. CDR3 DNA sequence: TGTGCCAGCAGTGTACAGTCGAACACTGAAGCTTTCTTT. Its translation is CASSVQSNTEAFF. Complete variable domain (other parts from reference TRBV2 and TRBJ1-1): EPEVTQTPSHQVTQMGQEVILRCVPISNHLYFYWYRQILGQKVEFLVSFYNNEISEKSEIFDDQFSVERPDGSNFTLKIRSTKLEDSAMYFCASSVQSNTEAFFGQGTRLTVV.

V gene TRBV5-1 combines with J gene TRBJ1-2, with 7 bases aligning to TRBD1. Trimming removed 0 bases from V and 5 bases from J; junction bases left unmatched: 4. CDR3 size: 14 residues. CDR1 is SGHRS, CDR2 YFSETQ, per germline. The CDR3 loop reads CASSLGQGPYGYTF. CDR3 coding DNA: TGCGCCAGCAGCTTGGGACAGGGACCATATGGCTACACCTTC.

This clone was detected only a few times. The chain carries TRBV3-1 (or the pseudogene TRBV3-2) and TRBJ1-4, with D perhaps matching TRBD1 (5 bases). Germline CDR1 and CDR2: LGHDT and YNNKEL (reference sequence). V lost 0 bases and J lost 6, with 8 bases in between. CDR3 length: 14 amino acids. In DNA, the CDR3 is TGTGCCAGCAGCCAAGAAGGGGTTGATGAAAAACTGTTTTTT. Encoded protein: CASSQEGVDEKLFF.

The CDR3 sequence is CASRGRGSQPQHF. The CDR3 nucleotides read TGTGCCAGCAGAGGAAGGGGTAGTCAGCCCCAGCATTTT. The rearrangement joins TRBV2 to TRBJ1-5, with TRBD1 as a possible D gene (5 bases). V lost 6 bases and J lost 6, with 12 bases in between. CDR3 length: 13 residues. CDR1 is SNHLY, CDR2 FYNNEI, per germline.

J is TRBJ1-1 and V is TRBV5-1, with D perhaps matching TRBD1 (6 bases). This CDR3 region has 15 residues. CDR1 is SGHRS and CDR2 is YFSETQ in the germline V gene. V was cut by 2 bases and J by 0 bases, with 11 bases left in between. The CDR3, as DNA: TGCGCCAGCAGCTTAGAAACAGGGATGAACACTGAAGCTTTCTTT. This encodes CASSLETGMNTEAFF.

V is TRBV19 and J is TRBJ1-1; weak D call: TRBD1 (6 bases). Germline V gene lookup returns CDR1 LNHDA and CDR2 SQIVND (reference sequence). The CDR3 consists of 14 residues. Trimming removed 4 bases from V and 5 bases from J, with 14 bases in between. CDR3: CASSRLSGETEAFF. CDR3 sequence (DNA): TGTGCCAGTAGTAGGTTGTCAGGGGAGACTGAAGCTTTCTTT.

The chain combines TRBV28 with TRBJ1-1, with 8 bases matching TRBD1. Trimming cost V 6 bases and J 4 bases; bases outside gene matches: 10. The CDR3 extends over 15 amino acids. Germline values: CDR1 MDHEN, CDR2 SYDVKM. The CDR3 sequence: CASRAGGSLGTEAFF. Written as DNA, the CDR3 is TGTGCCAGCAGGGCAGGGGGCTCTTTGGGCACTGAAGCTTTCTTT.

CDR3 coding DNA: TGTGCCAGCAGCTTACAAGCGGGGTCCCCCTACGAGCAGTACTTC. Amino acid sequence: CASSLQAGSPYEQYF. The J gene is TRBJ2-7, the V gene TRBV7-3; 7 bases align to TRBD2. This CDR3 region has 15 residues. Germline assignment: CDR1 SGHTA and CDR2 FQGTGA. Trimming cost V 2 bases and J 2 bases; bases outside gene matches: 6.

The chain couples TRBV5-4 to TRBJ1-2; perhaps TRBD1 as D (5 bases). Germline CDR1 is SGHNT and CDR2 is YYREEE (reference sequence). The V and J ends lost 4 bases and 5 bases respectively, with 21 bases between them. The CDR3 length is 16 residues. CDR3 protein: CASSPPPGQEDYGYTF. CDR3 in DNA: TGTGCCAGCAGCCCCCCGCCCGGACAAGAAGATTATGGCTACACCTTC. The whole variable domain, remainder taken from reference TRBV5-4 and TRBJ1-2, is ETGVTQSPTHLIKTRGQQVTLRCSSQSGHNTVSWYQQALGQGPQFIFQYYREEENGRGNFPPRFSGLQFPNYSSELNVNALELDDSALYLCASSPPPGQEDYGYTFGSGTRLTVV.

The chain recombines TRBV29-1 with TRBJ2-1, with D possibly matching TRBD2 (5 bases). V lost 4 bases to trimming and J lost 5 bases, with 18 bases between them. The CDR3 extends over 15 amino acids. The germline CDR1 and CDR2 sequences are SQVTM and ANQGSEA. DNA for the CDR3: TGCAGCGTTGGGGCGGGTAGCGCCCTACACAATGAGCAGTTCTTC. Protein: CSVGAGSALHNEQFF.

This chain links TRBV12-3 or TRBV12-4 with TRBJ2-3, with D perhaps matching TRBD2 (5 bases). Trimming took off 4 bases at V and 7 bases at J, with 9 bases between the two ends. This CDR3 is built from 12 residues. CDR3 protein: CASSSGVNTQYF. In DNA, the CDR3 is TGTGCCAGCAGTTCCGGGGTAAATACGCAGTATTTT.

The DNA of the CDR3 is TGTGCCAGCAGCTCACAGGTGGACACTGAAGCTTTCTTT. It translates to CASSSQVDTEAFF. The J gene is TRBJ1-1, the V gene TRBV5-5, with D possibly TRBD1 on 5 matching bases. From germline, CDR1 is SGHKS and CDR2 YYEKEE (reference sequence). Between the trimmed V and J ends, which lost 3 bases and 3 bases, there was a span of 9 bases. This CDR3 contains 13 residues.

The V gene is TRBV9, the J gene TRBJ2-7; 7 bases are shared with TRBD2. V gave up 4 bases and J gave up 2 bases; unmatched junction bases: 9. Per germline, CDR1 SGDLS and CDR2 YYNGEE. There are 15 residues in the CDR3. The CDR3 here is CASSIGTNQPYEQYF. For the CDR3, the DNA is TGTGCCAGCAGCATTGGGACTAACCAGCCCTACGAGCAGTACTTC.

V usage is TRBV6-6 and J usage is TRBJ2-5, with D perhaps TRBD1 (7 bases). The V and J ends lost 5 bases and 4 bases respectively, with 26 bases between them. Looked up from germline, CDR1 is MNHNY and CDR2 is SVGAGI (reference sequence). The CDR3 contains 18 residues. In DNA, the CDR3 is TGTGCCAGCAGTCCCGCCGGGACAGTCTATCCCGGGAGAGAGACCCAGTACTTC. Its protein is CASSPAGTVYPGRETQYF.

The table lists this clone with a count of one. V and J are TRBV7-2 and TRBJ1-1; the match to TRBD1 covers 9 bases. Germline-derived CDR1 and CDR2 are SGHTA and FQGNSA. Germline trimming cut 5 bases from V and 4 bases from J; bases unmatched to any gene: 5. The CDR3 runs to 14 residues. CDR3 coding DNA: TGTGCCAGCAGCGTAACAGGGGGCGGCACTGAAGCTTTCTTT. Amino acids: CASSVTGGGTEAFF.

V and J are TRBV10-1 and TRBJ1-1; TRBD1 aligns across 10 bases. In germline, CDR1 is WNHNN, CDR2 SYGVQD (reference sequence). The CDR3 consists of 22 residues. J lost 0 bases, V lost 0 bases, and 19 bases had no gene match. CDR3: CASSESTRGDRGRRGVNTEAFF. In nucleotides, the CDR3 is TGCGCCAGCAGTGAGTCGACTCGGGGGGACAGGGGACGCCGCGGAGTGAACACTGAAGCTTTCTTT.

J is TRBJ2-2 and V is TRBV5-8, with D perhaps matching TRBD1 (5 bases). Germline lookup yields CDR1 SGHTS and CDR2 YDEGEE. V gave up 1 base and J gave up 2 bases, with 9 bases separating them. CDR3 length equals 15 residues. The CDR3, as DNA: TGTGCCAGCAGCTTGTGGGGCCCTAACACCGGGGAGCTGTTTTTT. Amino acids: CASSLWGPNTGELFF. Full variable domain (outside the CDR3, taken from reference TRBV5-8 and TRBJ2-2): EAGVTQSPTHLIKTRGQQATLRCSPISGHTSVYWYQQALGLGLQFLLWYDEGEERNRGNFPPRFSGRQFPNYSSELNVNALELEDSALYLCASSLWGPNTGELFFGEGSRLTVL.

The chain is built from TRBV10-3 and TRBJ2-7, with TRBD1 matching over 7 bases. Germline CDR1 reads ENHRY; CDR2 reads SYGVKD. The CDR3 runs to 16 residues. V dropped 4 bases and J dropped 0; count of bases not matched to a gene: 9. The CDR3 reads CAISALQGTLSYEQYF. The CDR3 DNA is TGTGCCATCAGTGCCCTACAGGGGACACTCTCCTACGAGCAGTACTTC.

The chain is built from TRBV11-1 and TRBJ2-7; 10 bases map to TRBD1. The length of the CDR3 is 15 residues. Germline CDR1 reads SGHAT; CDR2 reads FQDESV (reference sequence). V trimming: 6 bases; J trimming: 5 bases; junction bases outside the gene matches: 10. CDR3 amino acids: CASSLKTGGTHEQYF. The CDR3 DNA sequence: TGTGCCAGCAGTCTTAAGACAGGGGGCACCCACGAGCAGTACTTC. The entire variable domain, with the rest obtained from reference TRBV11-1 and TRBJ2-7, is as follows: EAEVAQSPRYKITEKSQAVAFWCDPISGHATLYWYRQILGQGPELLVQFQDESVVDDSQLPKDRFSAERLKGVDSTLKIQPAELGDSAMYLCASSLKTGGTHEQYFGPGTRLTVT.

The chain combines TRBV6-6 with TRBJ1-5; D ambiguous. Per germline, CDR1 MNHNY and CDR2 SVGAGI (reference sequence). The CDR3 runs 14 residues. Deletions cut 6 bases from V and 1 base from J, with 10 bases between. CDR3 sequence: CASRLLESNQPQHF. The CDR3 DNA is TGTGCCAGCAGACTTCTAGAGAGCAATCAGCCCCAGCATTTT.

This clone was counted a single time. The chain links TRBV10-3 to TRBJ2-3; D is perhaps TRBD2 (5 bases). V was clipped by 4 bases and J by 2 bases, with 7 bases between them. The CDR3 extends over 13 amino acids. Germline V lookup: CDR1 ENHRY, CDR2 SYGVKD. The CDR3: CAISVRDTDTQYF. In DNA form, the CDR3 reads TGTGCCATCAGTGTCCGGGACACAGATACGCAGTATTTT.

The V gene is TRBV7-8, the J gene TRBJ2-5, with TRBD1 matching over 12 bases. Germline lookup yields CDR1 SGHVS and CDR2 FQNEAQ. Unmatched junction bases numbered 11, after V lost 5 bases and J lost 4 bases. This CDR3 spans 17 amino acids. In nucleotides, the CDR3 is TGTGCCAGCAGCCAAGGATTACCGGGACAGGGGGCAGAGACCCAGTACTTC. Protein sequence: CASSQGLPGQGAETQYF.

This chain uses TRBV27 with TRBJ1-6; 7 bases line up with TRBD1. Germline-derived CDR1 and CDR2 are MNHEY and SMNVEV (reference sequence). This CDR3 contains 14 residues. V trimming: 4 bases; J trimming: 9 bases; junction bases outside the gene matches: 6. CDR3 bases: TGTGCCAGCAGTTCCCCGGGACAGATTTCACCCCTCCACTTT. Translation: CASSSPGQISPLHF.

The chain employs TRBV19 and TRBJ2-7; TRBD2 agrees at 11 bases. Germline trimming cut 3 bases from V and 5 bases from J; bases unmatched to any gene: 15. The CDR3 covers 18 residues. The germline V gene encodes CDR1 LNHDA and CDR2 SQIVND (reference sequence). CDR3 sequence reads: CASSIAHSGGANGNEQYF. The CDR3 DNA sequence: TGTGCCAGTAGTATTGCGCATAGCGGGGGGGCCAATGGTAACGAGCAGTACTTC.

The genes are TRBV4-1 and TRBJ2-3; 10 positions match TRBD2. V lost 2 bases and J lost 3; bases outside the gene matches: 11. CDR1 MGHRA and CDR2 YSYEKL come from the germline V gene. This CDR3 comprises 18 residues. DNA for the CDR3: TGCGCCAGCAGCCAAACTCCCCCACCGGGACTAGCGACAGATACGCAGTATTTT. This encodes CASSQTPPPGLATDTQYF.